This TCR beta chain is from a study of T-cell reconstitution after alpha-beta-depleted transplantation in children (dated by TCRdb to 2016 to 2018). In the study overall: Using TCR repertoire profiling, the study quantitatively followed how T-cell immune reconstitution unfolded in children after TCRalphabeta/CD19-depleted allogeneic hematopoietic cell transplantation. Study-wide conclusions, independent of this receptor: The frequencies of hyperexpanded clones fell over the following months, and after one year, T-cell counts and TCRbeta diversity were mostly attributed to newly produced T cells. About two months after transplant, the apparently early recovery of alphabetaT-cell counts reportedly depended on just several hundred clones that had expanded rapidly and came from non-depleted graft cells. The high TCRbeta diversity at day 60 in some patients was ascribed to recipient T cells and intrathymic progenitors that had survived conditioning.

A few counts support this clonotype. Its antigen is still unknown. Base qualities are not provided; no much larger clone lies one nucleotide away. CDR1 GTSNPN and CDR2 SVGIG were looked up in the germline V gene (reference sequence). Including cysteine and phenylalanine, the CDR3 has 17 amino acids. Only the CDR3 region is kept as DNA, spanning 51 bases read in frame from base 1. Trimming takes 0 bases off V and 4 bases off J; junction bases not matched to a gene: 9. Per the publication, the treatment or condition label means: allogeneic hematopoietic cell transplantation with graft depleted of TCRalphabeta T cells and CD19 B cells. The transplant recipients were children given TCRalphabeta/CD19-depleted allogeneic hematopoietic cell grafts. Preparation of the library involved PCR. Sequencing instrument: Illumina HiSeq 2500. Molecular barcoding was employed in the preparation of TCR libraries, with unique molecular identifiers being used to normalize TCRbeta repertoire quantification. TCRdb reran the public reads through fastp at Q25 and MiXCR, keeping productive beta chains. Entries are consolidated by CDR3 protein sequence, retaining the most common genes and DNA. Across this sample there are about 980,000 distinct CDR3 sequences, with about 31% seen only once. The ten largest clones add up to 28% of the sample.

The receptor's source is a boy under two years old who had a stem cell transplant for SCID, so the T cells may come from the graft donor. Recombination connected TRBV30 to TRBJ1-2; the junction holds 12 bases that match TRBD1. The sample in question was PBMCs, mostly from graft donor cells, obtained 360 days after TCRalphabeta/CD19-depleted stem cell transplant. The sequence in DNA is TGTGCCTGGAGTGTTTTCCCGGGACAGGGGGCTGGCTATGGCTACACCTTC. This yields the protein CAWSVFPGQGAGYGYTF.